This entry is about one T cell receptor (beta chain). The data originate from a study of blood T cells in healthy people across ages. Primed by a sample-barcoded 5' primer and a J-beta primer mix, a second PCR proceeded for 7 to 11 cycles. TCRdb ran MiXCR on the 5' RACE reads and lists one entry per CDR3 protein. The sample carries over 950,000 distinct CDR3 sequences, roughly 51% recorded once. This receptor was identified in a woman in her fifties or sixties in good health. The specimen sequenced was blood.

The CDR3 nucleotides read TGTGCCATCAGGACGGGCTACTATGGCTACACCTTC. Protein sequence: CAIRTGYYGYTF. This sequence joins TRBV10-3 and TRBJ1-2; D gene uncertain. Trimming shortened V by 6 bases and J by 3 bases, and 8 bases separated the two germline ends. Looked up from germline, CDR1 is ENHRY and CDR2 is SYGVKD. The CDR3 runs to 12 residues.